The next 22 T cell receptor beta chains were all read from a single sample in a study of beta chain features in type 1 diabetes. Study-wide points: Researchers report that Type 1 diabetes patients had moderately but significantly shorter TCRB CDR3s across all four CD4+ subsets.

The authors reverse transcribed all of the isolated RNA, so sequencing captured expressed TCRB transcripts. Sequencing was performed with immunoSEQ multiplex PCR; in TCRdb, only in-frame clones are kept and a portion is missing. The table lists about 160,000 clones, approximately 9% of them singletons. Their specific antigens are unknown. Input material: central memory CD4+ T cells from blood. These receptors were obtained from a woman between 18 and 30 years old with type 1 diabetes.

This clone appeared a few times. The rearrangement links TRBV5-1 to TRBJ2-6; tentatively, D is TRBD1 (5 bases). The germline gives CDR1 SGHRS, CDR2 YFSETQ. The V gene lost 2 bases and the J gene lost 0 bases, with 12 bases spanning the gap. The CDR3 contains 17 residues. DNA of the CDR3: TGCGCCAGCAGCTTCTGGGGCTCTGTCTCTGGGGCCAACGTCCTGACTTTC. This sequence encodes CASSFWGSVSGANVLTF.

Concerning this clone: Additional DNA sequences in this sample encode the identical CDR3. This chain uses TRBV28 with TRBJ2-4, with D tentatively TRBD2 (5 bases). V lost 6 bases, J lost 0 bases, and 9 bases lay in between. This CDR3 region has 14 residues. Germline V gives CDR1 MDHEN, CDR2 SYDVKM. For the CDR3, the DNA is TGTGCCAGCAGCTCCGGACTAGCCAAAAACATTCAGTACTTC. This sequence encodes CASSSGLAKNIQYF.

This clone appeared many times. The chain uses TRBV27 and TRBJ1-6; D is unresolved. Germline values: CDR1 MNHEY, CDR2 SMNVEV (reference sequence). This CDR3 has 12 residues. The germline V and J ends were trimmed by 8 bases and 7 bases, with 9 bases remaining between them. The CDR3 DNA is TGTGCCAGCCGGGTTTCCAATTCACCCCTCCACTTT. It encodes CASRVSNSPLHF.

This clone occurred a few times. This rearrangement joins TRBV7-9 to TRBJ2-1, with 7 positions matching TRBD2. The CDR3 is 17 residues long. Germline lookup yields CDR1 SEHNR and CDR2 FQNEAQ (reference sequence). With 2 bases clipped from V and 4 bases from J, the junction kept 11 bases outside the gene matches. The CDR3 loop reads CASSLIRASGGYNEQFF. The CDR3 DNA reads TGTGCCAGCAGCTTAATAAGGGCTAGCGGAGGGTACAATGAGCAGTTCTTC.

CDR3 in amino acids: CASSATGFGKLFF. CDR3 in DNA: TGTGCCAGCAGCGCGACAGGGTTCGGAAAACTGTTTTTT. V and J are TRBV11-2 and TRBJ1-4; TRBD1 agrees at 7 bases. The CDR3 consists of 13 residues. V lost 5 bases and J lost 10; bases outside the gene matches: 7. The germline V gene encodes CDR1 SGHAT and CDR2 FQNNGV. Full variable domain (outside the CDR3, taken from reference TRBV11-2 and TRBJ1-4): EAGVAQSPRYKIIEKRQSVAFWCNPISGHATLYWYQQILGQGPKLLIQFQNNGVVDDSQLPKDRFSAERLKGVDSTLKIQPAKLEDSAVYLCASSATGFGKLFFGSGTQLSVL.

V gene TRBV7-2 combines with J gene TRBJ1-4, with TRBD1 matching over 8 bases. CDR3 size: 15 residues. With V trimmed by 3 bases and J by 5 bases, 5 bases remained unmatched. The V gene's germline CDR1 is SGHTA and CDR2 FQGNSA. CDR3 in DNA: TGTGCCAGCAGCTTCCCAAGACAGGGGAATGAAAAACTGTTTTTT. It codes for CASSFPRQGNEKLFF.

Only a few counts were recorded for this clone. The CDR3 nucleotides are TGTGCCACCAGCTCCCGTCAGGGGCGAAATGAGCAGTTCTTC. Translation gives CATSSRQGRNEQFF. V and J are TRBV15 and TRBJ2-1, with D possibly TRBD1 on 6 matching bases. The CDR3 is 14 amino acids. Trimming stripped 5 bases from V and 7 bases from J, with 15 bases between. Germline V gene lookup returns CDR1 LNHNV and CDR2 YYDKDF (reference sequence).

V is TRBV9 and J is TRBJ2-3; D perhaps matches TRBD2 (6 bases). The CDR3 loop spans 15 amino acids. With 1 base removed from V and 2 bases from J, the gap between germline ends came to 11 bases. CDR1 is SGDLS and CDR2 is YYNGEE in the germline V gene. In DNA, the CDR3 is TGTGCCAGCAGCGTACCCGGCGGGGTCACAGATACGCAGTATTTT. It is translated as CASSVPGGVTDTQYF.

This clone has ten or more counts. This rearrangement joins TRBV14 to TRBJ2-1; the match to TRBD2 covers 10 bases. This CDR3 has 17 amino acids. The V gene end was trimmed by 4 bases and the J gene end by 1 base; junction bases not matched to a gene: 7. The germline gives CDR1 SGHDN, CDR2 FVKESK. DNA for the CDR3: TGTGCCAGCAGCCTCCGACTAGCGGGTGCGTCCTACAATGAGCAGTTCTTC. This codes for CASSLRLAGASYNEQFF.

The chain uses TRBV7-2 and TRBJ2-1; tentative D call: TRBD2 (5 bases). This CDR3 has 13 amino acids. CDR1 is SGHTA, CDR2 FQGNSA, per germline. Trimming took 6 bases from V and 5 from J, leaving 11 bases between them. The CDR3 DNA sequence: TGTGCCAGCAGTGGGTTCGGGGACAATGAGCAGTTCTTC. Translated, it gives CASSGFGDNEQFF.

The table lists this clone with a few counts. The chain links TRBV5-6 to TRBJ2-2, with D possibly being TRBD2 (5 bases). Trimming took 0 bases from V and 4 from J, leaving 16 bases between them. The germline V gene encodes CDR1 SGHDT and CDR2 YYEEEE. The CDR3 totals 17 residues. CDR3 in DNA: TGTGCCAGCAGCTTGGCTTTGGGGTTCAGCGGCACCGGGGAGCTGTTTTTT. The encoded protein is CASSLALGFSGTGELFF.

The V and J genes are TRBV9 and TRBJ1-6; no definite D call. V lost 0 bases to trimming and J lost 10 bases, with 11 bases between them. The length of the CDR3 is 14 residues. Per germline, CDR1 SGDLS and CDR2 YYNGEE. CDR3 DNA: TGTGCCAGCAGCGTAGGAGGGTTGCGATCACCCCTCCACTTT. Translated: CASSVGGLRSPLHF.

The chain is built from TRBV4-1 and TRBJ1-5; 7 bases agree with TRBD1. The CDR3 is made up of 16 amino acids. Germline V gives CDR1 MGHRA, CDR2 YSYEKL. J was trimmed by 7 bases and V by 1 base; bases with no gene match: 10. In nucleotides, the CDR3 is TGCGCCAGCAGCCAAGGGGAAGGGACAGTAGGACAGCCCCAGCATTTT. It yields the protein CASSQGEGTVGQPQHF.

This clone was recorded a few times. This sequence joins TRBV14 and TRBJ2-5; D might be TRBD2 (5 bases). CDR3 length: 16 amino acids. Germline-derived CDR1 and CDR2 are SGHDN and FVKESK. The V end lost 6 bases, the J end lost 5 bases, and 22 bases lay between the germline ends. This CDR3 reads CASSRPGSSWRETQYF. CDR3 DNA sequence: TGTGCCAGCAGTCGACCTGGGTCCTCTTGGAGGGAGACCCAGTACTTC.

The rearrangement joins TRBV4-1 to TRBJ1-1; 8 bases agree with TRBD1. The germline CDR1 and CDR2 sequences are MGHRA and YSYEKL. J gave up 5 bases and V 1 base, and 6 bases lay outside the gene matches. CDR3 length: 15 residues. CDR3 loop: CASSQGYRGRTEAFF. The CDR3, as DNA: TGCGCCAGCAGCCAAGGCTACAGGGGGAGGACTGAAGCTTTCTTT.

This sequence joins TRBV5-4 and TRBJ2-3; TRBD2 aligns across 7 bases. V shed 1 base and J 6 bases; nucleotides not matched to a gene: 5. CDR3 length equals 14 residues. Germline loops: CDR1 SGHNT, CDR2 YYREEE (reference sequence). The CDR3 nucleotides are TGTGCCAGCAGCTTGACGGGAGGAGTGGATACGCAGTATTTT. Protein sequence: CASSLTGGVDTQYF.

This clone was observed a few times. The CDR3 protein is CASRSPGQGEYF. The DNA for the CDR3 is TGTGCCAGCAGATCGCCGGGACAGGGAGAGTATTTT. The rearrangement links TRBV6-5 to TRBJ2-3; 9 bases are shared with TRBD1. V lost 6 bases to trimming and J lost 13 bases; unmatched junction nucleotides: 8. The length of the CDR3 is 12 residues. CDR1 and CDR2 (germline): MNHEY, SVGAGI.

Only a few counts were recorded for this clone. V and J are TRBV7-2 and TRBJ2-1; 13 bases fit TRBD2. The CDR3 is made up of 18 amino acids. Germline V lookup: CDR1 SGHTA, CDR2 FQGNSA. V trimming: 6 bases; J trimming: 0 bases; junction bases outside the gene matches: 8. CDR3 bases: TGTGCCAGCAGATCCGGGACTAGCGGGAAGGGCTCCTACAATGAGCAGTTCTTC. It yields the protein CASRSGTSGKGSYNEQFF.

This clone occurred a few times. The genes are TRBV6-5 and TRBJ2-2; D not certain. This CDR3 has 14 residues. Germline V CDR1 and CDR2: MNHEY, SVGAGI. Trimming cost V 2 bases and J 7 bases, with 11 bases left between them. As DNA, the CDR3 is TGTGCCAGCAGTTACGGCAGGCTTGGCGGGGAGCTGTTTTTT. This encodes CASSYGRLGGELFF.

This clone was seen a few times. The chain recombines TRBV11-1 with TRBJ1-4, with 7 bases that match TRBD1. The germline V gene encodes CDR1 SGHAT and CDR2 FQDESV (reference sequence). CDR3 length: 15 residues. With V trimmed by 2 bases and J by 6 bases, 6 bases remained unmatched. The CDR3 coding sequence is TGTGCCAGCAGCTTACAGACAGGGATGGATGAAAAACTGTTTTTT. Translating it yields CASSLQTGMDEKLFF.

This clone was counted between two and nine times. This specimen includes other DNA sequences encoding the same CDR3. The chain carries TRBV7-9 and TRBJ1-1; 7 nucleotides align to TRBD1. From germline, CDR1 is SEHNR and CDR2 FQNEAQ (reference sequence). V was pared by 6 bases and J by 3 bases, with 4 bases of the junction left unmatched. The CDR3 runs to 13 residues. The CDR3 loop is CASSSQGDTEAFF. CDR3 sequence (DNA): TGTGCCAGCAGTTCCCAGGGGGACACTGAAGCTTTCTTT.

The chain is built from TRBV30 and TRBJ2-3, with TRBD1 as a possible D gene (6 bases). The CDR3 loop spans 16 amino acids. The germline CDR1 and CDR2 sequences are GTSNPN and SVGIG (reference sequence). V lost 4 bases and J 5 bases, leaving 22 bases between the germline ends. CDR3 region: CAWNPSQGRLVDTQYF. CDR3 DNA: TGTGCCTGGAACCCTTCACAGGGCCGACTCGTAGATACGCAGTATTTT.